One sample yielded the 32 T cell receptor beta chains listed below, sequenced in a study of cytomegalovirus exposure and HLA in healthy donors. It was with 60 Vbeta and 13 Jbeta primers that the PCR ran. TCRdb's copy holds only in-frame clones and misses some; the assay was immunoSEQ multiplex PCR. Of tens of thousands of clones detected, roughly 66% appear once; the ten largest clones hold under 2.5%. The sample comprised PBMCs. Receptors originate from a young man in good health and CMV-seronegative.

V usage is TRBV6-1 and J usage is TRBJ1-2; D is possibly TRBD1 (6 bases). The CDR3 extends over 15 amino acids. V was clipped by 7 bases and J by 2 bases, with 17 bases between them. The germline gives CDR1 MNHNS, CDR2 SASEGT. CDR3 loop: CASTLLRGGNYGYTF. The CDR3 region has the DNA TGTGCCAGCACCTTACTCAGGGGAGGGAACTATGGCTACACCTTC.

The chain recombines TRBV27 with TRBJ2-7, with 7 bases matching TRBD1. With V trimmed by 5 bases and J by 0 bases, 7 bases remained unmatched. The CDR3 extends over 15 amino acids. CDR1 is MNHEY, CDR2 SMNVEV, per germline (reference sequence). DNA for the CDR3: TGTGCCAGCAGTGTGACAGGGTCTAGCTCCTACGAGCAGTACTTC. This sequence encodes CASSVTGSSSYEQYF.

This chain joins TRBV7-2 and TRBJ1-1, with TRBD1 as a possible D gene (5 bases). The germline gives CDR1 SGHTA, CDR2 FQGNSA. CDR3 size: 13 residues. V lost 1 base and J 10 bases, leaving 13 bases between the germline ends. CDR3: CASSLDRSGPAFF. The DNA for the CDR3 is TGTGCCAGCAGCTTAGACAGGTCGGGTCCAGCTTTCTTT. The full variable domain, in which reference TRBV7-2 and TRBJ1-1 provide the parts outside the CDR3, is GAGVSQSPSNKVTEKGKDVELRCDPISGHTALYWYRQSLGQGLEFLIYFQGNSAPDKSGLPSDRFSAERTGGSVSTLTIQRTQQEDSAVYLCASSLDRSGPAFFGQGTRLTVV.

V is TRBV5-1 and J is TRBJ2-6, with D tentatively TRBD1 (6 bases). Per germline, CDR1 SGHRS and CDR2 YFSETQ. V lost 8 bases and J 0 bases, leaving 12 bases between the germline ends. This CDR3 is built from 15 residues. DNA of the CDR3: TGCGCCAGTTCAGGGACAACCTCTGGGGCCAACGTCCTGACTTTC. Translation gives CASSGTTSGANVLTF.

This chain joins TRBV10-1 and TRBJ1-1; the D gene is possibly TRBD1 (5 bases). Germline V gene data show CDR1 as WNHNN and CDR2 as SYGVQD (reference sequence). The CDR3 contains 16 residues. With 6 bases removed from V and 0 bases from J, the gap between germline ends came to 17 bases. For the CDR3, the DNA is TGCGCCAGCAGCCGGGAGACCGACAGTCTGAACACTGAAGCTTTCTTT. Protein product: CASSRETDSLNTEAFF.

The V call is TRBV27, the J call TRBJ2-7, with D possibly matching TRBD2 (5 bases). Germline loops: CDR1 MNHEY, CDR2 SMNVEV (reference sequence). The CDR3 covers 12 residues. V lost 8 bases and J 9 bases, leaving 17 bases between the germline ends. DNA of the CDR3: TGTGCCAGCTCAAACCCCCCGAGCGGGCAGTACTTC. Protein product: CASSNPPSGQYF.

V is TRBV7-8 and J is TRBJ1-2; the D is unclear. V was clipped by 1 base and J by 5 bases, with 20 bases between them. Germline V gene data show CDR1 as SGHVS and CDR2 as FQNEAQ. This CDR3 has 17 amino acids. The CDR3 DNA is TGTGCCAGCAGCTTAGAAGGGAGCCGTAAAAGCGATTATGGCTACACCTTC. Its translation: CASSLEGSRKSDYGYTF.

The chain uses TRBV9 and TRBJ2-7; D is uncertain. The V gene's germline CDR1 is SGDLS and CDR2 YYNGEE. Trimming stripped 2 bases from V and 2 bases from J, with 8 bases between. There are 13 residues in the CDR3. The CDR3 region has the DNA TGTGCCAGCAGCGTGACTGATACCTACGAGCAGTACTTC. Amino acid sequence: CASSVTDTYEQYF.

The chain uses TRBV29-1 and TRBJ1-1; D unclear. The CDR3 totals 10 residues. Germline loops: CDR1 SQVTM, CDR2 ANQGSEA. Trimming took off 6 bases at V and 5 bases at J, with 7 bases between the two ends. For the CDR3, the DNA is TGCAGCGTCGTGAGGACTGAAGCTTTCTTT. Protein product: CSVVRTEAFF.

Within the sample, this clone is large. The same CDR3 is also encoded by other DNA sequences in this sample. V and J are TRBV7-9 and TRBJ2-3, with 7 bases lining up with TRBD2. Germline CDR1 SEHNR, CDR2 FQNEAQ (reference sequence). This CDR3 spans 15 amino acids. The ends lost 2 bases at V and 1 base at J; junction bases unmatched: 3. The CDR3 sequence is CASSLIAGGTDTQYF. In DNA form, the CDR3 reads TGTGCCAGCAGCTTAATTGCGGGGGGCACAGATACGCAGTATTTT.

In its sample, this clone was seen a few times. The gene calls are TRBV4-2 and TRBJ2-2; 7 nucleotides match TRBD1. J gave up 4 bases and V 0 bases, and 5 bases lay outside the gene matches. The germline CDR1 and CDR2 sequences are LGHNA and YNFKEQ. This CDR3 has 16 residues. The CDR3 loop reads CASSQDPAGGTGELFF. The CDR3 coding sequence is TGTGCCAGCAGCCAAGATCCGGCAGGGGGCACCGGGGAGCTGTTTTTT.

The sample holds a few counts of this clone. CDR3 sequence: CASSIGQTPGAFF. The CDR3 nucleotides read TGTGCCAGTAGTATCGGGCAGACTCCAGGGGCTTTCTTT. The rearrangement uses TRBV19 and TRBJ1-1; TRBD1 might be the D (5 bases). Germline assignment: CDR1 LNHDA and CDR2 SQIVND (reference sequence). V lost 3 bases to trimming and J lost 11 bases, with 16 bases between them. The CDR3 is 13 residues long.

V and J are TRBV29-1 and TRBJ1-2, with D unclear. V was shortened by 3 bases and J by 2 bases, with 7 bases between the two germline ends. The CDR3 contains 12 residues. The V gene's germline CDR1 is SQVTM and CDR2 ANQGSEA. Written as DNA, the CDR3 is TGCAGCGTTGAGGCGGGGAACTATGGCTACACCTTC. Amino acids: CSVEAGNYGYTF.

The V call is TRBV29-1, the J call TRBJ1-3, with D uncertain. The CDR3 has 20 residues. Germline V gives CDR1 SQVTM, CDR2 ANQGSEA. V lost 0 bases and J lost 0, with 24 bases in between. The CDR3 loop reads CSVEDLEPEDGGSSGNTIYF. The CDR3, as DNA: TGCAGCGTTGAAGATCTAGAGCCCGAAGACGGCGGATCCTCTGGAAACACCATATATTTT. Full variable domain (outside the CDR3, taken from reference TRBV29-1 and TRBJ1-3): SAVISQKPSRDICQRGTSLTIQCQVDSQVTMMFWYRQQPGQSLTLIATANQGSEATYESGFVIDKFPISRPNLTFSTLTVSNMSPEDSSIYLCSVEDLEPEDGGSSGNTIYFGEGSWLTVV.

The rearrangement uses TRBV5-1 and TRBJ2-2; 7 bases match TRBD1. The CDR3 length is 13 residues. The germline gives CDR1 SGHRS, CDR2 YFSETQ. The junction had 3 bases not matched to a gene; V was cut back by 10 bases and J by 0 bases. Here the CDR3 DNA reads TGCGCCGGACAGGTTCCGAACACCGGGGAGCTGTTTTTT. Translation gives CAGQVPNTGELFF.

This clone was counted between two and nine times. The genes are TRBV5-1 and TRBJ2-2; possibly TRBD1 for D (5 bases). V was trimmed by 2 bases and J by 6 bases, leaving 14 bases between them. Germline CDR1 and CDR2: SGHRS and YFSETQ. The CDR3 is made up of 15 amino acids. This chain's CDR3 is CASSLNRLGPGELFF. Here the CDR3 DNA reads TGCGCCAGCAGCTTAAACAGGCTAGGGCCCGGGGAGCTGTTTTTT.

CDR3 nucleotides: TGTGCCAGCAGCCCTGACAGGAGCTCCTACAATGAGCAGTTCTTC. It translates to CASSPDRSSYNEQFF. The chain combines TRBV4-2 with TRBJ2-1; D is possibly TRBD1 (6 bases). The CDR3 has 15 residues. CDR1 LGHNA and CDR2 YNFKEQ come from the germline V gene. V lost 4 bases and J lost 0, with 10 bases in between.

This clone came up a few times. The rearrangement uses TRBV14 and TRBJ1-2; TRBD1 is a possible D gene (6 bases). The CDR3 loop spans 15 amino acids. The germline V gene has CDR1 SGHDN and CDR2 FVKESK. Trimming shortened V by 0 bases and J by 6 bases, and 14 bases separated the two germline ends. The DNA for the CDR3 is TGTGCCAGCAGCCAAGACCCTGCGGGGGCGGATGGCTACACCTTC. Translation gives CASSQDPAGADGYTF.

The chain carries TRBV4-1 and TRBJ2-2; D gene unclear. The CDR3 has 14 residues. Germline assignment: CDR1 MGHRA and CDR2 YSYEKL. V was pared by 2 bases and J by 4 bases, with 8 bases between. CDR3 DNA: TGCGCCAGCAGCCAATACATCCCCACCGGGGAGCTGTTTTTT. It translates to CASSQYIPTGELFF.

The chain combines TRBV4-1 with TRBJ2-1, with 9 bases aligning to TRBD2. Germline lookup yields CDR1 MGHRA and CDR2 YSYEKL. Trimming cost V 1 base and J 8 bases; bases outside gene matches: 12. The CDR3 loop spans 17 amino acids. In DNA form, the CDR3 reads TGCGCCAGCAGCCAAGGGTTTATCGGCGGGGGGGCTTATGAGCAGTTCTTC. Translated, it gives CASSQGFIGGGAYEQFF.

CDR3 sequence reads: CASSLVTGSVNYGYTF. The CDR3 nucleotides are TGTGCCAGCAGTTTAGTTACAGGGTCGGTTAATTATGGCTACACCTTC. This sequence joins TRBV5-4 and TRBJ1-2; D is perhaps TRBD1 (6 bases). Trimming took 5 bases from V and 5 from J, leaving 22 bases between them. Looked up from germline, CDR1 is SGHNT and CDR2 is YYREEE (reference sequence). The CDR3 length is 16 residues.

The chain employs TRBV27 and TRBJ2-7; the match to TRBD2 covers 7 bases. Per the germline V gene, CDR1 is MNHEY and CDR2 is SMNVEV (reference sequence). The CDR3 extends over 14 amino acids. Losses at the gene ends were 5 bases for V and 2 bases for J; bases not matched to a gene: 6. CDR3 amino acids: CASSLIAGTYEQYF. The CDR3 DNA follows: TGTGCCAGCAGTCTTATAGCGGGTACCTACGAGCAGTACTTC.

This clone was seen only a few times. This sequence joins TRBV27 and TRBJ2-2; 8 nucleotides line up with TRBD1. The CDR3 is made up of 15 amino acids. The germline CDR1 and CDR2 sequences are MNHEY and SMNVEV (reference sequence). V shed 1 base, J shed 4 bases, and the junction held 2 bases outside the gene matches. CDR3: CASSLWGQATGELFF. CDR3 sequence (DNA): TGTGCCAGCAGTTTATGGGGACAGGCCACCGGGGAGCTGTTTTTT.

This chain links TRBV28 with TRBJ2-7; TRBD1 matches 7 bases. This CDR3 has 17 residues. Germline values: CDR1 MDHEN, CDR2 SYDVKM. The trim removed 5 bases at V and 3 bases at J, leaving 16 bases unmatched. CDR3 loop: CASSGRAGRGIFYEQYF. In DNA form, the CDR3 reads TGTGCCAGCAGTGGTCGGGCGGGCAGGGGGATTTTCTACGAGCAGTACTTC.

This clone has at least ten counts. The rearrangement links TRBV11-2 to TRBJ1-1; TRBD1 might be the D (6 bases). The length of the CDR3 is 14 residues. Trimming pared 4 bases from V and 6 bases from J, leaving 15 bases between. Germline CDR1 reads SGHAT; CDR2 reads FQNNGV. DNA of the CDR3: TGTGCCAGCAGCTCCGAACTGGACAGTGCTGAAGCTTTCTTT. Its protein product is CASSSELDSAEAFF.

This chain connects TRBV9 to TRBJ2-7; D is perhaps TRBD2 (7 bases). V dropped 0 bases and J dropped 0 bases, with 10 bases sitting between them. The CDR3 is made up of 15 amino acids. The germline CDR1 and CDR2 sequences are SGDLS and YYNGEE. The DNA for the CDR3 is TGTGCCAGCAGCGTAGTCGGGGGGCCCTCCTACGAGCAGTACTTC. It codes for CASSVVGGPSYEQYF. The full variable domain, in which reference TRBV9 and TRBJ2-7 provide the parts outside the CDR3, is DSGVTQTPKHLITATGQRVTLRCSPRSGDLSVYWYQQSLDQGLQFLIQYYNGEERAKGNILERFSAQQFPDLHSELNLSSLELGDSALYFCASSVVGGPSYEQYFGPGTRLTVT.

This clone came up a few times. The chain combines TRBV2 with TRBJ1-1; D remains ambiguous. In germline, CDR1 is SNHLY, CDR2 FYNNEI. V was trimmed by 3 bases and J by 1 base, leaving 6 bases between them. The CDR3 extends over 13 amino acids. The CDR3 reads CASSEEGNTEAFF. The CDR3, as DNA: TGTGCCAGCAGTGAGGAGGGGAACACTGAAGCTTTCTTT.

The chain combines TRBV6-1 with TRBJ2-7; weak D call: TRBD1 (6 bases). The CDR3 consists of 16 residues. The V end lost 0 bases, the J end lost 5 bases, and 17 bases lay between the germline ends. Germline CDR1 and CDR2: MNHNS and SASEGT. CDR3 nucleotide sequence: TGTGCCAGCAGTGAAGCGCTGGACAGATGGGGCGACGAGCAGTACTTC. This sequence encodes CASSEALDRWGDEQYF.

This clone was seen only a few times. The gene calls are TRBV12-5 and TRBJ1-1; D is possibly TRBD1 (5 bases). With 6 bases removed from V and 4 bases from J, the gap between germline ends came to 12 bases. The germline gives CDR1 LGHNT, CDR2 FRNRAP. The CDR3 is 13 amino acids. The CDR3 spells CASGPRDGTEAFF. CDR3 nucleotide sequence: TGTGCTAGTGGCCCCAGGGATGGCACTGAAGCTTTCTTT.

V gene TRBV7-2 combines with J gene TRBJ2-5, with a weak D call TRBD2 (6 bases). CDR1 and CDR2 (germline): SGHTA, FQGNSA. V was cut by 4 bases and J by 2 bases, with 20 bases left in between. This CDR3 spans 17 amino acids. The CDR3 region has the DNA TGTGCCAGCAGCTCAGAGCCTTTCGGGGGAGTTCAAGAGACCCAGTACTTC. Its protein is CASSSEPFGGVQETQYF.

This rearrangement joins TRBV5-1 to TRBJ1-1, with D unclear. The germline gives CDR1 SGHRS, CDR2 YFSETQ. Trimming took 4 bases from V and 0 from J, leaving 10 bases between them. This CDR3 has 14 residues. The CDR3 DNA is TGCGCCAGCAGCCCGCCGGGGATGAACACTGAAGCTTTCTTT. Protein product: CASSPPGMNTEAFF.

The chain combines TRBV7-3 with TRBJ1-1, with D uncertain. V was clipped by 6 bases and J by 2 bases, with 10 bases between them. The germline CDR1 and CDR2 sequences are SGHTA and FQGTGA. CDR3 length: 13 amino acids. This CDR3 is CASSWTGNTEAFF. The CDR3 coding sequence is TGTGCCAGCAGTTGGACGGGAAACACTGAAGCTTTCTTT.